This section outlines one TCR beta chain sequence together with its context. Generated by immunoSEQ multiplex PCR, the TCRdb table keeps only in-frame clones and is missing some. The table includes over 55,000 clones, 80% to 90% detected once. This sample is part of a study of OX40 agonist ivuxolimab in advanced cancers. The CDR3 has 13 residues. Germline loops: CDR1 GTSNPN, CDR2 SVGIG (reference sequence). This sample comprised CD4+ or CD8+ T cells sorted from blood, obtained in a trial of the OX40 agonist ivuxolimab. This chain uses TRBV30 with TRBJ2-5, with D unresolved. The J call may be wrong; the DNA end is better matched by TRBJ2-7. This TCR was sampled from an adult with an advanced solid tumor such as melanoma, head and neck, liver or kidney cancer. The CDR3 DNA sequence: TGTGCCTGGAGTGTATCTGCGAGTGACGAGCAGTACTTC. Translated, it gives CAWSVSASDEQYF.